One sample yielded the 17 T cell receptor beta chains listed below, sequenced in a study of blood T cell repertoires in COVID-19. Profiling relied on immunoSEQ multiplex PCR, and the TCRdb table lists in-frame clones only, not all of them. Counted here are just over 300,000 clones, around nine tenths occurring once; the ten biggest clones make up 1.8%. What was sequenced was peripheral blood. These receptor sequences come from a young woman with COVID-19, enrolled during active disease.

This clone occurred once. V usage is TRBV12-3 or TRBV12-4 and J usage is TRBJ2-1; 7 bases map to TRBD2. The CDR3 runs 13 residues. Losses at the gene ends were 6 bases for V and 5 bases for J; bases not matched to a gene: 4. The CDR3 region has the DNA TGTGCCAGCAGGATGGGAGGGAACAATGAGCAGTTCTTC. It translates to CASRMGGNNEQFF.

CDR3: CASTTSSGNTIYF. The CDR3 DNA follows: TGTGCCAGTACCACAAGCTCTGGAAACACCATATATTTT. The chain carries TRBV19 and TRBJ1-3; D gene uncertain. Germline V gives CDR1 LNHDA, CDR2 SQIVND (reference sequence). V was clipped by 7 bases and J by 0 bases, with 7 bases between them. This CDR3 has 13 amino acids.

The CDR3, as DNA: TGTGCCAGCAGCAAGCCCAAGTGGCCAGATACGCAGTATTTT. It is translated as CASSKPKWPDTQYF. This chain joins TRBV21-1 and TRBJ2-3; TRBD1 is the table's D call, not checked against the DNA. TRBV21-1 is reported as a pseudogene. CDR3 length: 14 amino acids.

The V gene is TRBV27, the J gene TRBJ2-7, with a weak D call TRBD2 (6 bases). The CDR3 extends over 13 amino acids. CDR1 and CDR2 (germline): MNHEY, SMNVEV (reference sequence). Trimming left V 5 bases short and J 6 bases short, with 14 bases between. The CDR3 is CASSLSGVSEQYV. CDR3 nucleotides: TGTGCCAGCAGTCTTTCGGGGGTGTCCGAGCAGTACGTC.

This chain connects TRBV3-1 (or the pseudogene TRBV3-2) to TRBJ2-3; D unresolved. The CDR3 length is 13 residues. Germline V gives CDR1 LGHDT, CDR2 YNNKEL (reference sequence). V was cut by 1 base and J by 6 bases, with 8 bases left in between. The CDR3 reads CASSQGLSDTQYF. As DNA, the CDR3 is TGTGCCAGCAGCCAAGGACTGTCCGATACGCAGTATTTT.

This clone was detected only a few times. The V and J genes are TRBV4-1 and TRBJ2-3; 9 nucleotides line up with TRBD2. CDR1 and CDR2 (germline): MGHRA, YSYEKL. V was pared by 10 bases and J by 5 bases, with 10 bases of the junction left unmatched. CDR3 length: 14 amino acids. This chain's CDR3 is CATTRGLAQDTQYF. Written as DNA, the CDR3 is TGCGCCACGACTAGGGGACTAGCTCAAGATACGCAGTATTTT.

The J gene is TRBJ1-1, the V gene TRBV5-4; D is possibly TRBD1 (6 bases). CDR1 is SGHNT and CDR2 is YYREEE in the germline V gene (reference sequence). This CDR3 is 16 amino acids long. Trimming shortened V by 3 bases and J by 1 base, and 16 bases separated the two germline ends. CDR3 protein: CASSSGGQIKNTEAFF. CDR3 nucleotides: TGTGCCAGCAGCTCCGGAGGACAGATAAAGAACACTGAAGCTTTCTTT. Filled out from reference TRBV5-4 and TRBJ1-1, the complete variable domain reads ETGVTQSPTHLIKTRGQQVTLRCSSQSGHNTVSWYQQALGQGPQFIFQYYREEENGRGNFPPRFSGLQFPNYSSELNVNALELDDSALYLCASSSGGQIKNTEAFFGQGTRLTVV.

The gene calls are TRBV9 and TRBJ1-2; 8 positions agree with TRBD1. This CDR3 comprises 15 residues. Germline loops: CDR1 SGDLS, CDR2 YYNGEE. V shed 3 bases, J shed 5 bases, and the junction held 9 bases outside the gene matches. The CDR3 bases are TGTGCCAGCAGCGGGGGCGACAGGGGAGGATATGGCTACACCTTC. Translating gives CASSGGDRGGYGYTF.

J is TRBJ2-3 and V is TRBV19; no firm D call. V was clipped by 1 base and J by 6 bases, with 8 bases between them. CDR1 LNHDA and CDR2 SQIVND come from the germline V gene (reference sequence). The CDR3 runs to 13 residues. Written as DNA, the CDR3 is TGTGCCAGTAGTATAGCGGCGGTGGATACGCAGTATTTT. This encodes CASSIAAVDTQYF. The full variable domain, completed using reference TRBV19 and TRBJ2-3, is DGGITQSPKYLFRKEGQNVTLSCEQNLNHDAMYWYRQDPGQGLRLIYYSQIVNDFQKGDIAEGYSVSREKKESFPLTVTSAQKNPTAFYLCASSIAAVDTQYFGPGTRLTVL.

The chain recombines TRBV7-9 with TRBJ2-7; the D is unclear. Germline V gives CDR1 SEHNR, CDR2 FQNEAQ (reference sequence). This CDR3 has 13 residues. V lost 3 bases and J 0 bases, leaving 6 bases between the germline ends. DNA for the CDR3: TGTGCCAGCAGCTTCACAAGCTCCTACGAGCAGTACTTC. Translated: CASSFTSSYEQYF.

The rearrangement joins TRBV9 to TRBJ2-7; 9 bases line up with TRBD1. Germline V lookup: CDR1 SGDLS, CDR2 YYNGEE. V gave up 4 bases and J gave up 5 bases; unmatched junction bases: 10. The length of the CDR3 is 15 residues. CDR3 protein: CASSSRGQGYHEQYF. The CDR3 DNA is TGTGCCAGCAGCTCCCGGGGACAGGGTTACCACGAGCAGTACTTC.

The gene calls are TRBV12-3 or TRBV12-4 and TRBJ2-7, with 11 positions matching TRBD1. Trimming took 3 bases from V and 6 from J; bases not matched to a gene: 1. The CDR3 is 13 residues long. CDR3 residues: CASSFGTGGEQYF. CDR3 DNA: TGTGCCAGCAGTTTCGGGACAGGGGGCGAGCAGTACTTC.

The chain uses TRBV6-6 and TRBJ2-1; 10 bases line up with TRBD1. From germline, CDR1 is MNHNY and CDR2 SVGAGI (reference sequence). The length of the CDR3 is 14 residues. V lost 9 bases, J lost 3 bases, and 5 bases stayed unmatched. CDR3 nucleotides: TGTGCCAGTTCGGACAGGGGGTACTACAATGAGCAGTTCTTC. Translation: CASSDRGYYNEQFF.

The chain is built from TRBV6-1 and TRBJ2-1, with D perhaps TRBD2 (6 bases). Germline V gene lookup returns CDR1 MNHNS and CDR2 SASEGT. V was trimmed by 1 base and J by 0 bases, leaving 13 bases between them. This CDR3 comprises 17 residues. The CDR3 reads CASSEGLVAASYNEQFF. DNA of the CDR3: TGTGCCAGCAGTGAAGGATTAGTAGCGGCCTCCTACAATGAGCAGTTCTTC.

The rearrangement links TRBV3-1 (or the pseudogene TRBV3-2) to TRBJ2-3; 8 bases match TRBD2. V lost 5 bases to trimming and J lost 9 bases; unmatched junction nucleotides: 1. The germline V gene has CDR1 LGHDT and CDR2 YNNKEL (reference sequence). This CDR3 has 11 residues. Here the CDR3 reads CASSASGTQYF. For the CDR3, the DNA is TGTGCCAGCAGCGCTAGCGGGACGCAGTATTTT.

The chain uses TRBV7-9 and TRBJ1-2, with D perhaps TRBD1 (5 bases). V dropped 5 bases and J dropped 4 bases, with 11 bases sitting between them. From germline, CDR1 is SEHNR and CDR2 FQNEAQ (reference sequence). The CDR3 contains 13 residues. The CDR3, as DNA: TGTGCCAGCAGCGACAGTTGGGGCTATGGCTACACCTTC. Residues: CASSDSWGYGYTF.

The CDR3 here is CASSSQVLQNTEAFF. The CDR3 DNA reads TGTGCCAGCAGTTCACAGGTGCTCCAGAACACTGAAGCTTTCTTT. The chain joins TRBV2 to TRBJ1-1; maybe TRBD1 (5 bases). The CDR3 totals 15 residues. V lost 5 bases and J lost 1, with 14 bases in between. Germline-derived CDR1 and CDR2 are SNHLY and FYNNEI.